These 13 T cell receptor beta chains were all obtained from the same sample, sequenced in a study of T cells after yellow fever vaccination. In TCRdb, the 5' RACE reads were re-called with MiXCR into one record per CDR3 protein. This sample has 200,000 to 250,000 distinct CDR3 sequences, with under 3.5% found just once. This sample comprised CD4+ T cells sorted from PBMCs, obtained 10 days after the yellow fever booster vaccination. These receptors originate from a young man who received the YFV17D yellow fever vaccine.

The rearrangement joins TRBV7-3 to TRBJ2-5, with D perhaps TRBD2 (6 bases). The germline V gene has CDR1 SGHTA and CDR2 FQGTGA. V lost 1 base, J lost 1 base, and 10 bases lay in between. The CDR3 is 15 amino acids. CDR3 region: CASSLSGGTQETQYF. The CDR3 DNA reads TGTGCCAGCAGCTTAAGTGGGGGGACCCAAGAGACCCAGTACTTC.

CDR3 sequence: CSVPTGGELFF. DNA of the CDR3: TGCAGCGTCCCGACAGGCGGGGAGCTGTTTTTT. The rearrangement uses TRBV29-1 and TRBJ2-2; D perhaps matches TRBD1 (6 bases). V shed 6 bases and J shed 7 bases, with 9 bases lying between them. The CDR3 sequence is 11 residues long. CDR1 is SQVTM and CDR2 is ANQGSEA in the germline V gene.

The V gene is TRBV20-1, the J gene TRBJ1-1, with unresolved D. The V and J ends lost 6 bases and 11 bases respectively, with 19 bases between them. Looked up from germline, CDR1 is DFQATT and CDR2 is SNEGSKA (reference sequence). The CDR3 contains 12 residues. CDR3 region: CSAKEAENEAFF. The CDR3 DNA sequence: TGCAGTGCCAAAGAAGCCGAGAATGAGGCTTTCTTT.

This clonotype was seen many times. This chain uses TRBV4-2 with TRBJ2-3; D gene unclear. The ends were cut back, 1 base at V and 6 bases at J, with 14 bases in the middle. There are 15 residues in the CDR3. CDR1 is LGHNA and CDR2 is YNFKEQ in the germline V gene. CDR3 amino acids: CASSQGTSVPDTQYF. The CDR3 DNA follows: TGTGCCAGCAGCCAAGGGACGTCTGTCCCGGATACGCAGTATTTT.

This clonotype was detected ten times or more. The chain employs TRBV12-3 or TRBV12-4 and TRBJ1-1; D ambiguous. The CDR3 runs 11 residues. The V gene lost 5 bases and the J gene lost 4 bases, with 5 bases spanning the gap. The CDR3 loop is CASSRFTEAFF. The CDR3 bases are TGTGCCAGCAGTCGGTTCACTGAAGCTTTCTTT.

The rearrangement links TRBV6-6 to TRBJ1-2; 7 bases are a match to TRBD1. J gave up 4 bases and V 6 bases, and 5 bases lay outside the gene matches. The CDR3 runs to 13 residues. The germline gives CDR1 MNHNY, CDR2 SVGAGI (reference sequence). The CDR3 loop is CASRNRGGYGYTF. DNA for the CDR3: TGTGCCAGCAGAAACAGGGGCGGCTATGGCTACACCTTC.

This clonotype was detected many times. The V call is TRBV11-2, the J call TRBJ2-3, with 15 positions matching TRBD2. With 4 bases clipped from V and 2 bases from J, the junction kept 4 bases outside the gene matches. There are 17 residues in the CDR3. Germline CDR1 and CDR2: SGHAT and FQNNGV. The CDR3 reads CASSSGTSGGNTDTQYF. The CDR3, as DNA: TGTGCCAGCAGCTCCGGGACTAGCGGGGGGAACACAGATACGCAGTATTTT.

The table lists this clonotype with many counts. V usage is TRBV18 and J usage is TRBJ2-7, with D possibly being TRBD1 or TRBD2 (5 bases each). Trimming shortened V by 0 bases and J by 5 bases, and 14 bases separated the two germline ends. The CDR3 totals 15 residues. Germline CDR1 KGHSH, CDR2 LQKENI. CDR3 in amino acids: CASSPPSHGDDEQYF. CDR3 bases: TGTGCCAGCTCACCACCGAGCCACGGGGACGACGAGCAGTACTTC.

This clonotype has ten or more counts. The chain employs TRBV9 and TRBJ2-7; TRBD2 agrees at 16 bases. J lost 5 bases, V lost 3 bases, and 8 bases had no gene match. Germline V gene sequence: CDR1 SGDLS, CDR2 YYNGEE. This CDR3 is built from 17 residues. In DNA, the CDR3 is TGTGCCAGCAGCGCCGGGACTAGCGGGGGGGCGCAGGACGAGCAGTACTTC. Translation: CASSAGTSGGAQDEQYF.

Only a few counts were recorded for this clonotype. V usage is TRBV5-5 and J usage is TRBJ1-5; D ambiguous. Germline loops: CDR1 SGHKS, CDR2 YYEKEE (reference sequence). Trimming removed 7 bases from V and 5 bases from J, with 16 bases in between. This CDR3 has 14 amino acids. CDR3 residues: CASAGSSGYQPQHF. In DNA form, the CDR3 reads TGTGCCAGCGCGGGAAGCTCGGGTTATCAGCCCCAGCATTTT.

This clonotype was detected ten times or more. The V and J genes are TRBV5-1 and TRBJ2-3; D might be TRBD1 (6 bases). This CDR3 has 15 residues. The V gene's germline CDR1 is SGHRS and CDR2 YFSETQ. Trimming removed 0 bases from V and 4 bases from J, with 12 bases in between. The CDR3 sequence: CASSLAGVGADTQYF. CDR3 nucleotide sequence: TGCGCCAGCAGCTTGGCAGGGGTAGGCGCAGATACGCAGTATTTT. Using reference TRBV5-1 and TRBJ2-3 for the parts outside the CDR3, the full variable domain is KAGVTQTPRYLIKTRGQQVTLSCSPISGHRSVSWYQQTPGQGLQFLFEYFSETQRNKGNFPGRFSGRQFSNSRSEMNVSTLELGDSALYLCASSLAGVGADTQYFGPGTRLTVL.

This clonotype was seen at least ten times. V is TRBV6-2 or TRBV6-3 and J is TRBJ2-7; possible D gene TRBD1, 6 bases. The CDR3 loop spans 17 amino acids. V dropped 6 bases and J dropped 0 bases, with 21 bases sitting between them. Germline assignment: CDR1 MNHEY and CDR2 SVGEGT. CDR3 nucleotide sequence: TGTGCCAGCAGCATCCGACCCGGGACACAGAGCTCCTACGAGCAGTACGTC. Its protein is CASSIRPGTQSSYEQYV.

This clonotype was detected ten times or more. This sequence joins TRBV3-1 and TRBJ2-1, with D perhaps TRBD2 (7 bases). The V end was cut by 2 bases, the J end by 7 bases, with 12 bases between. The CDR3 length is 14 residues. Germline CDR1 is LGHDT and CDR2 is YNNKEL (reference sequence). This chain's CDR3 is CASSQPGGRNEQFF. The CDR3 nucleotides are TGTGCCAGCAGCCAACCGGGGGGCCGGAATGAGCAGTTCTTC.